These 10 T cell receptor beta chains originate from one sample sequenced in a study of blood T cell repertoires in COVID-19. The protocol was immunoSEQ multiplex PCR, while the TCRdb copy is restricted to in-frame clones and leaves out a portion. The data hold 260,000 or so clones, with about 83% observed a single time. Sequencing used PBMCs or T cells enriched from blood (not recorded which). The source is a woman aged 40 to 50 who had been exposed to COVID-19.

The rearrangement links TRBV5-1 to TRBJ2-7; possible D gene TRBD1, 6 bases. The CDR3 is made up of 13 amino acids. Germline assignment: CDR1 SGHRS and CDR2 YFSETQ. The ends were cut back, 1 base at V and 6 bases at J, with 11 bases in the middle. The chain's CDR3 is CASSLRTAGEQYF. The CDR3 DNA sequence: TGCGCCAGCAGCTTGCGGACAGCAGGCGAGCAGTACTTC. Full variable domain (rest looked up from reference TRBV5-1 and TRBJ2-7): KAGVTQTPRYLIKTRGQQVTLSCSPISGHRSVSWYQQTPGQGLQFLFEYFSETQRNKGNFPGRFSGRQFSNSRSEMNVSTLELGDSALYLCASSLRTAGEQYFGPGTRLTVT.

The chain joins TRBV7-2 to TRBJ1-1; 11 bases line up with TRBD1. The CDR3 has 15 residues. Germline CDR1 SGHTA, CDR2 FQGNSA. V lost 6 bases and J lost 2; bases outside the gene matches: 5. The CDR3: CASRIGTGGNTEAFF. Here the CDR3 DNA reads TGTGCCAGCAGGATAGGGACAGGGGGAAACACTGAAGCTTTCTTT.

The gene calls are TRBV12-3 or TRBV12-4 and TRBJ1-2, with a possible D match to TRBD1 (6 bases). V gave up 5 bases and J gave up 6 bases, with 13 bases separating them. The CDR3 is 13 amino acids. The DNA for the CDR3 is TGTGCCAGCAGTCAAAGGGGGGGCGATGGCTACACCTTC. This codes for CASSQRGGDGYTF.

The genes are TRBV7-2 and TRBJ1-6; 8 positions agree with TRBD1. Per the germline V gene, CDR1 is SGHTA and CDR2 is FQGNSA. V was clipped by 1 base and J by 13 bases; unmatched bases: 9. This CDR3 comprises 15 residues. The CDR3 sequence: CASSLEARGQGPLHF. CDR3 DNA: TGTGCCAGCAGCTTAGAGGCCAGGGGGCAGGGGCCCCTCCACTTT.

The V gene is TRBV27, the J gene TRBJ1-1, with D unclear. Germline CDR1 and CDR2: MNHEY and SMNVEV (reference sequence). V was pared by 7 bases and J by 4 bases, with 19 bases between. There are 15 residues in the CDR3. The CDR3, as DNA: TGTGCCAGCAAAGAAAGTCAATCGGGAAGCACTGAAGCTTTCTTT. Amino acids: CASKESQSGSTEAFF.

This clone was recorded a few times. This chain connects TRBV5-8 to TRBJ2-5; 8 nucleotides match TRBD2. From germline, CDR1 is SGHTS and CDR2 YDEGEE. The CDR3 loop spans 16 amino acids. V shed 4 bases, J shed 3 bases, and the junction held 11 bases outside the gene matches. DNA for the CDR3: TGTGCCAGCAGCACGGGAAGCGGGGGTCACAAAGAGACCCAGTACTTC. Protein: CASSTGSGGHKETQYF.

The chain has TRBV5-1 and TRBJ1-2; 8 bases agree with TRBD1. Per germline, CDR1 SGHRS and CDR2 YFSETQ. CDR3 length equals 12 residues. Germline trimming cut 4 bases from V and 7 bases from J; bases unmatched to any gene: 3. CDR3 sequence reads: CASSPRGLGYTF. CDR3 DNA sequence: TGCGCCAGCAGCCCCAGGGGGCTTGGCTACACCTTC.

This clone has only a few counts. The J gene is TRBJ1-1, the V gene TRBV7-6; perhaps TRBD1 as D (5 bases). CDR3 length: 14 amino acids. Germline lookup yields CDR1 SGHVS and CDR2 FNYEAQ. Trimming removed 2 bases at V and 2 bases at J, with 9 bases between. CDR3 region: CASSLTDSNTEAFF. As DNA, the CDR3 is TGTGCCAGCAGCTTAACCGACAGTAACACTGAAGCTTTCTTT.

The V and J genes are TRBV5-4 and TRBJ2-5; TRBD2 matches 10 bases. This CDR3 spans 17 amino acids. In germline, CDR1 is SGHNT, CDR2 YYREEE (reference sequence). V trimming: 4 bases; J trimming: 9 bases; junction bases outside the gene matches: 18. The CDR3 sequence is CASSPSSRAGGAVAQYF. CDR3 bases: TGTGCCAGCAGCCCCAGTAGTAGAGCGGGGGGGGCCGTGGCCCAGTACTTC.

A single count supports this clone. V gene TRBV6-1 combines with J gene TRBJ1-4; 8 positions agree with TRBD1. CDR1 and CDR2 from the germline V gene are MNHNS and SASEGT. CDR3 length equals 16 residues. J was trimmed by 4 bases and V by 1 base; bases with no gene match: 5. The CDR3 loop is CASSEGTGKVNEKLFF. The DNA for the CDR3 is TGTGCCAGCAGTGAAGGGACAGGGAAGGTTAATGAAAAACTGTTTTTT.